A selection of T cell receptor beta chains follows, all from one sample in a study of regulatory T cells in long-lasting Graves disease. MiXCR was run by TCRdb on the multiplex PCR reads, yielding one entry per CDR3 protein. The sample lists hundreds of thousands of distinct CDR3 sequences, about 15% occurring once. The same data also contributed to another study, on T cells in Graves' hyperthyroidism and ophthalmopathy.

The sequences come from peripheral blood mononuclear cells (PBMCs), collected at new diagnosis, from a patient treated with antithyroid drugs. The receptors were sampled from a woman under 40 with Graves disease. Each CDR3 is given with its conserved first and last residue. Each record gives: D gene, clone size, J gene, V gene, CDR3 protein, CDR3 DNA. The D gene is left open where the match is weak. Where a row states a size, it is once, few, many or the class of an expanded clone; other rows omit it.

>-|few|TRBJ2-1|TRBV4-1
CASSQDGNEQFF
TGTGCCAGCAGCCAAGATGGCAATGAGCAGTTCTTC
>-|-|TRBJ1-2|TRBV6-1
CASNWVDVNGYTF
TGTGCCAGCAACTGGGTGGATGTGAATGGCTACACCTTC
>-|-|TRBJ1-1|TRBV19
CASRSRGGLNTEAFF
TGTGCCAGTAGAAGCCGGGGCGGGCTGAACACTGAAGCTTTCTTT
>-|many|TRBJ2-1|TRBV11-1
CASSGRVKDNEQFF
TGTGCCAGCAGCGGACGAGTAAAAGACAATGAGCAGTTCTTC
>TRBD1|-|TRBJ2-3|TRBV4-2
CASSQDPETGGTQYF
TGTGCCAGCAGCCAAGACCCGGAGACAGGGGGTACGCAGTATTTT
>TRBD2|many|TRBJ2-7|TRBV6-2/TRBV6-3
CASRPSGMSEQYF
TGTGCCAGCAGACCCAGCGGGATGAGCGAGCAGTACTTC
>-|few|TRBJ1-1|TRBV6-1
CASIREIDTEAFF
TGTGCCAGCATCCGGGAGATCGACACTGAAGCTTTCTTT
>-|-|TRBJ1-2|TRBV2
CASSVLGPEGYTF
TGTGCCAGCAGTGTGCTGGGGCCTGAAGGCTACACCTTC
>TRBD2|-|TRBJ2-3|TRBV9
CASSVGLAESTDTQYF
TGTGCCAGCAGCGTCGGACTAGCGGAGAGCACAGATACGCAGTATTTT
>TRBD1|-|TRBJ2-7|TRBV5-6
CASSFQGVSNEQYF
TGTGCCAGCAGCTTCCAGGGGGTCTCTAACGAGCAGTACTTC
>-|many|TRBJ1-4|TRBV2
CASSLTQWGVNEKLFF
TGTGCCAGCAGTCTAACTCAGTGGGGGGTTAATGAAAAACTGTTTTTT
>TRBD1|many|TRBJ1-5|TRBV28
CATQPGTAYQPQHF
TGTGCCACCCAACCGGGGACAGCTTATCAGCCCCAGCATTTT
>-|-|TRBJ2-3|TRBV20-1
CSARVFSRGGADTQYF
TGCAGTGCTAGAGTGTTTTCCAGAGGAGGGGCAGATACGCAGTATTTT
>TRBD1|-|TRBJ2-7|TRBV12-3/TRBV12-4
CASSPHRDSLEQYF
TGTGCCAGCTCACCTCACCGGGACAGTCTCGAGCAGTACTTC
>-|many|TRBJ1-5|TRBV20-1
CSATEQPQHF
TGCAGTGCTACGGAACAGCCCCAGCATTTT
>-|-|TRBJ2-7|TRBV12-3/TRBV12-4
CASSLGGSSVYEQYF
TGTGCCAGCAGTTTAGGGGGGTCTTCGGTGTACGAGCAGTACTTC
>-|many|TRBJ2-5|TRBV20-1
CSGRHIETQYF
TGCAGTGGTCGACACATAGAGACCCAGTACTTC
>-|many|TRBJ1-1|TRBV2
CASSESSLASRSEAFF
TGTGCCAGCAGTGAATCTTCCTTAGCCTCACGGTCTGAAGCTTTCTTT
>-|many|TRBJ2-7|TRBV28
CASSPGTVNSYEQYF
TGTGCCAGCAGTCCGGGGACGGTTAACTCCTACGAGCAGTACTTC
>-|-|TRBJ1-4|TRBV2
CASGGSAKLFF
TGTGCCAGCGGGGGTTCCGCGAAACTGTTTTTT
>TRBD2|few|TRBJ2-7|TRBV24-1
CATSQSGAPYEQYF
TGTGCCACCAGTCAGAGCGGGGCCCCCTACGAGCAGTACTTC
>-|many|TRBJ1-2|TRBV27
CASSTHGPYGYTF
TGTGCCAGCAGTACCCACGGACCGTATGGCTACACCTTC
>-|-|TRBJ2-7|TRBV18
CASSPQGPPYEQYF
TGTGCCAGCTCACCACAGGGACCTCCCTACGAGCAGTACTTC
>-|-|TRBJ2-1|TRBV5-1
CASSVGTSREQFF
TGCGCCAGCAGCGTCGGGACATCCCGGGAGCAGTTCTTC
>TRBD1|-|TRBJ2-2|TRBV20-1
CSARVGQGNTGELFF
TGCAGTGCTAGAGTGGGACAGGGTAACACCGGGGAGCTGTTTTTT
>-|few|TRBJ2-1|TRBV19
CASSRRYNEQFF
TGTGCCAGCAGTAGAAGGTACAATGAGCAGTTCTTC
>-|few|TRBJ1-6|TRBV27
CASTRGTGSGNSPLHF
TGTGCCAGCACCCGGGGGACGGGGAGTGGCAATTCACCCCTCCACTTT
>-|-|TRBJ2-1|TRBV29-1
CSVEVSEQFF
TGCAGCGTTGAAGTATCTGAGCAGTTCTTC
>TRBD1|-|TRBJ2-3|TRBV6-1
CASTTGGPDTQYF
TGTGCCAGCACTACAGGGGGTCCAGATACGCAGTATTTT
>-|many|TRBJ2-3|TRBV29-1
CSVLGSADTQYF
TGCAGCGTTTTAGGGAGCGCAGATACGCAGTATTTT
>-|-|TRBJ2-1|TRBV5-5
CASSLEPGTSSYNEQFF
TGTGCCAGCAGCTTGGAACCGGGGACCAGCTCCTACAATGAGCAGTTCTTC
>-|many|TRBJ1-2|TRBV2
CASGDNLIGGYTF
TGTGCCAGCGGGGACAACTTAATCGGAGGCTACACCTTC
>-|-|TRBJ2-7|TRBV5-4
CASSLPAAYEQYF
TGTGCCAGCAGCTTGCCTGCAGCGTACGAGCAGTACTTC
>-|-|TRBJ2-1|TRBV28
CASRTGTDSGNGQFF
TGTGCCAGCAGGACCGGGACAGACAGCGGGAACGGGCAGTTCTTC
>-|few|TRBJ1-2|TRBV3-1
CASSALGGDFLTF
TGTGCCAGCAGCGCTCTAGGCGGCGATTTTCTCACCTTC
>TRBD1|few|TRBJ1-5|TRBV18
CASSPAQGAGQPQHF
TGTGCCAGCTCACCCGCACAGGGGGCGGGACAGCCCCAGCATTTT
>TRBD2|-|TRBJ2-2|TRBV5-5
CASVQWLAVTGELFF
TGTGCCAGCGTCCAGTGGCTAGCGGTCACCGGGGAGCTGTTTTTT